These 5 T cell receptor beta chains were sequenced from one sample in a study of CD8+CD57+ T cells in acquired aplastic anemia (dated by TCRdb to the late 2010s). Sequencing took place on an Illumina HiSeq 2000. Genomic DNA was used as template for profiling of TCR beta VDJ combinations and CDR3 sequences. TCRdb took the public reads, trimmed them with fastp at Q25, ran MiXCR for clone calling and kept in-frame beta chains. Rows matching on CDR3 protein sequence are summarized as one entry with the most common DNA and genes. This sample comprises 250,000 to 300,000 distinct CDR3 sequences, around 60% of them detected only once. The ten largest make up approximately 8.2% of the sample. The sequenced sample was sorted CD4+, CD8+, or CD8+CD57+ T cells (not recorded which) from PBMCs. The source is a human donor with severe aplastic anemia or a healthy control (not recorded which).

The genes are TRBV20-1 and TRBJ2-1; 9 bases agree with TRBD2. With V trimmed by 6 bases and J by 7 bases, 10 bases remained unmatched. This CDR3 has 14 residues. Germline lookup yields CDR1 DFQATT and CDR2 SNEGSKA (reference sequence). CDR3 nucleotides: TGCAGTGCACCGCGGGGGGGCCCTCGGAATGAGCAGTTCTTC. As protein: CSAPRGGPRNEQFF.

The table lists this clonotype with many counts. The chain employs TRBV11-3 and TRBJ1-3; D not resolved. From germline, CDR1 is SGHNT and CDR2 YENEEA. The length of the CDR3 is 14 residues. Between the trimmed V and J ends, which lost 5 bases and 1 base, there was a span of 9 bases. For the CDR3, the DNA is TGTGCCAGCAGCCCGACCGCTTCTGGAAACACCATATATTTT. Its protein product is CASSPTASGNTIYF.

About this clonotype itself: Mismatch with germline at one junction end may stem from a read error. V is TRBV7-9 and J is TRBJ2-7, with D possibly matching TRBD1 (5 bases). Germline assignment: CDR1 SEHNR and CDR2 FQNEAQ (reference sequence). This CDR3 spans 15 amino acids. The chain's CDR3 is CANSPRTGASYGQYF. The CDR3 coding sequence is TGTGCCAACAGCCCACGCACAGGCGCCTCCTACGGGCAGTACTTC.

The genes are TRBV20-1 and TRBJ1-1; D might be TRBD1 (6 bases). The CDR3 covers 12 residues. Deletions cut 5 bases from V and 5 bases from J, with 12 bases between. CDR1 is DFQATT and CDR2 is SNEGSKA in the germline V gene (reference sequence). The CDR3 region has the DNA TGCAGTGCTCCAACGCAGGGGACTGAAGCTTTCTTT. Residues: CSAPTQGTEAFF.

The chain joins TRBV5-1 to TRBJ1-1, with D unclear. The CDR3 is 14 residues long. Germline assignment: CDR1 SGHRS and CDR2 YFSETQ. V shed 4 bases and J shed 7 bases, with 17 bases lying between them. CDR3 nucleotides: TGCGCCAGCAGCCAAGATACGATTGCAGGTGAAGCTTTCTTT. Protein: CASSQDTIAGEAFF.